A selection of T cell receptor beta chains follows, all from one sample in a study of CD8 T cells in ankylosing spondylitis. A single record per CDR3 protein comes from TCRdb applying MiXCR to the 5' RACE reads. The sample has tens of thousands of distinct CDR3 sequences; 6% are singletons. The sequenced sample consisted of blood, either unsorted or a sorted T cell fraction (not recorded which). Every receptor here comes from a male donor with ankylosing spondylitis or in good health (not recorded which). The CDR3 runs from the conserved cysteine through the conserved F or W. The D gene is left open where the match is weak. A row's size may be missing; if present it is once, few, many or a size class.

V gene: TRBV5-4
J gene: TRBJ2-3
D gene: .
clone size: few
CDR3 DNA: TGTGCCAGCAGCTTGCGGCGGACTAGCACAGATACGCAGTATTTT
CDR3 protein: CASSLRRTSTDTQYF

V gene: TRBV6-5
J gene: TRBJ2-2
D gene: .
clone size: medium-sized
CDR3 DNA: TGTGCCAGCAGTTACTCGAGACTCGGGGAGCTGTTTTTT
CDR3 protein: CASSYSRLGELFF

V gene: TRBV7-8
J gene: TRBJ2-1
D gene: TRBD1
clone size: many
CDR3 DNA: TGTGCCAGCAGCCGGACAGGGCTCAACAATGAGCAGTTCTTC
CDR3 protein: CASSRTGLNNEQFF

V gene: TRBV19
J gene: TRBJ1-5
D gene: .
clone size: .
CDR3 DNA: TGTGCCGGGAGGGACACAGGGATTAGCAATCAGCCCCAGCATTTT
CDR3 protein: CAGRDTGISNQPQHF

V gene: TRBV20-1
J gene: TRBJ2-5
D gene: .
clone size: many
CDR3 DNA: TGCAGTGCGGGGGCCGGGACTCCTCAAGAGACCCAGTACTTC
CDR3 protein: CSAGAGTPQETQYF

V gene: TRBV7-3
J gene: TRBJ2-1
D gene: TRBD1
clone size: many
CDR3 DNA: TGTGCCAGCAGCTTATTTGGGACAGACTCCTACAATGAGCAGTTCTTC
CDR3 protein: CASSLFGTDSYNEQFF

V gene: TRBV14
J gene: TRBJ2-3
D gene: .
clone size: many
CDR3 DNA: TGTGCCAGCAGCCCTTCTTCAGATACGCAGTATTTT
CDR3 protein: CASSPSSDTQYF

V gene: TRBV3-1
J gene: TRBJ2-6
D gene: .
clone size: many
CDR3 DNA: TGTGCCAGCAGCCATTCTGGGGCCAACGTCCTGACTTTC
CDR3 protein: CASSHSGANVLTF

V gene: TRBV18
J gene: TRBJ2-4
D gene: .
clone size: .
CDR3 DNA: TGTGCCAGCTCACCACCGGGGAGACTAGTGGGGGAAAACATTCAGTACTTC
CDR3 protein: CASSPPGRLVGENIQYF

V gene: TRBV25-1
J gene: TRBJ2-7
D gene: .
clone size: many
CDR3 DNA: TGTGCCAGCAGCGGGGCTCGCTCCTACGAGCAGTACTTC
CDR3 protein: CASSGARSYEQYF

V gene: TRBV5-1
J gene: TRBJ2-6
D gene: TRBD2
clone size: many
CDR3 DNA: TGCGCCAGCAGCTTGGAAGCGGGATACGGGGCCAACGTCCTGACTTTC
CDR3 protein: CASSLEAGYGANVLTF

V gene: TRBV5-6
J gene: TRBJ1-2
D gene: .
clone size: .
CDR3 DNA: TGTGCCAGCAGCCTGACAGGAAACTATGCCTACACCTTC
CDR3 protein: CASSLTGNYAYTF

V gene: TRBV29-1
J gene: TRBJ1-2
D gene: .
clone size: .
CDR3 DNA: TGCAGCGTTGTGGATGACTGGACTGGGCTAGAGGGCTACACCTTC
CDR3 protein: CSVVDDWTGLEGYTF

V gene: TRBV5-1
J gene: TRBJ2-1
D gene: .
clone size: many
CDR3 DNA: TGCGCCACCAGATTGGAGGGGGTCTCCTACAATGAGCAGTTCTTC
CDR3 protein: CATRLEGVSYNEQFF

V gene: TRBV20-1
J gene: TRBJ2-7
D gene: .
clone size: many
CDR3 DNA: TGCAGTGCCACCTACGGGGGATGGCACGAGCAGTACTTC
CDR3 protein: CSATYGGWHEQYF

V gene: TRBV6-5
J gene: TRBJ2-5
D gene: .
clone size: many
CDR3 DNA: TGTGCCAGCAGTTACTCGAACAGAAAAGGGGAGACCCAGTACTTC
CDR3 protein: CASSYSNRKGETQYF

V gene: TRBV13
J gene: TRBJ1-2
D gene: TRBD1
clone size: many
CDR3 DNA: TGTGCCAGCAGCTTCGGGACAGAAGTGGGAGCAGACTATGGCTACACCTTC
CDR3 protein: CASSFGTEVGADYGYTF

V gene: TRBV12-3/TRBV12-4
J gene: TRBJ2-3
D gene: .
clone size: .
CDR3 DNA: TGTGCCATCACCGTTTGGGCAGGAGGTGTTTCCGTCTCAGATACGCAGTATTTT
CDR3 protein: CAITVWAGGVSVSDTQYF

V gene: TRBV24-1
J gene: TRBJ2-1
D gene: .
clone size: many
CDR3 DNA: TGTGCCACCAGTGATTTGTCTAGAAGAACGATCAGTGAGCAGTTCTTC
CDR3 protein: CATSDLSRRTISEQFF

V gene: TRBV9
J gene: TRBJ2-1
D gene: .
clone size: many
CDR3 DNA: TGTGCCAGCAGCCCGGAGGAACGTGAGCAGTTCTTC
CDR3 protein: CASSPEEREQFF

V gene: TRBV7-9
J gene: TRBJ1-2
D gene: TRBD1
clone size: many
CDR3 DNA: TGTGCCAGCAGACCGACAGGGGGTTTCGATGGCTACACCTTC
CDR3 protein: CASRPTGGFDGYTF

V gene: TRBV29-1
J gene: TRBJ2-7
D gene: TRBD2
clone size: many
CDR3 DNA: TGCAGCGTAGTCCGGGACTACCCGACTAGCGGGAGGGCCCAATGGTACGAGCAGTACTTC
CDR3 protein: CSVVRDYPTSGRAQWYEQYF

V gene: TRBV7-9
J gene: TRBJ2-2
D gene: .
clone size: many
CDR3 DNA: TGTGCCAGCAGCTCCCGAGGGGGACCGGGCACCGGGGAGCTGTTTTTT
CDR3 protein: CASSSRGGPGTGELFF

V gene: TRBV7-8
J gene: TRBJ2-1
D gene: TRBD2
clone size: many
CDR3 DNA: TGTGCCAGCAGCTCGCGACTAGCGGGGGCCGTGGGGGTACTGTACAATGAGCAGTTCTTC
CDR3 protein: CASSSRLAGAVGVLYNEQFF

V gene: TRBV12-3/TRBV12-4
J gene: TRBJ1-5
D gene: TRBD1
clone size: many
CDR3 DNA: TGTGCCAGCCGACAGGGGGGAAATCAGCCCCAGCATTTT
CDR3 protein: CASRQGGNQPQHF

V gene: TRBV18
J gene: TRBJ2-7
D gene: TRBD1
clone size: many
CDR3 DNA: TGTGCCAGCTCACCCAGGGGGCCGTACGAGCAGTACTTC
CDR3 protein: CASSPRGPYEQYF

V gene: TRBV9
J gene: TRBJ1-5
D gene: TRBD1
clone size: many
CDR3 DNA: TGTGCCAGCAGCGCGGACGGACAGGGCAATCAGCCCCAGCATTTT
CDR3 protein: CASSADGQGNQPQHF

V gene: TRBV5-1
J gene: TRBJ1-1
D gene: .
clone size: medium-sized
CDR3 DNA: TGCGCCAGCAGCTTGGGACACGACACTGAAGCTTTCTTT
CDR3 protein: CASSLGHDTEAFF

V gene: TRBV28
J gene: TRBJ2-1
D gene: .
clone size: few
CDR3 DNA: TGTGCCAGCAGTTTACGGCGTCTAGGGAACAATGAGCAGTTCTTC
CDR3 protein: CASSLRRLGNNEQFF

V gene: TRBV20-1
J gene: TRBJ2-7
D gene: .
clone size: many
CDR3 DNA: TGCAGTGCTAAACTAGGAGCCTACGAGCAGTACTTC
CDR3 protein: CSAKLGAYEQYF

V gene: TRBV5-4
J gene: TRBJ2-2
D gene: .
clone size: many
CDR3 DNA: TGTGCCAGCAGCTTGGCCGGCCACGGTCCCGGGGAGCTGTTTTTT
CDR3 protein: CASSLAGHGPGELFF

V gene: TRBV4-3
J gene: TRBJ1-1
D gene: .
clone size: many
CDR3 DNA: TGCGCCAGCAGCCAAGAATACGGACTTTTTGAAGCTTTCTTT
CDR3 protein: CASSQEYGLFEAFF

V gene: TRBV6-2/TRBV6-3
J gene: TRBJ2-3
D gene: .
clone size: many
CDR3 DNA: TGTGCCAGCAGTTCGTTTAGAAATCCAGTCACCGGGACAACTAGCACAGATACGCAGTATTTT
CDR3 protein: CASSSFRNPVTGTTSTDTQYF

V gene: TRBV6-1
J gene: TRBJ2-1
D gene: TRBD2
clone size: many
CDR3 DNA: TGTGCCAGCAGTGACCCTAGCGGGCGATCCTACAATGAGCAGTTCTTC
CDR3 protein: CASSDPSGRSYNEQFF

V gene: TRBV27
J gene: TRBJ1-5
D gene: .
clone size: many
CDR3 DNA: TGTGCCAGCAGTACCTCCTCGGGAAGGGGAATCAGGCCCCAGCATTTT
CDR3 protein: CASSTSSGRGIRPQHF

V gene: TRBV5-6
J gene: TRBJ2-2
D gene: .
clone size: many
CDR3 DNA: TGTGCCAGCAGCAGGGATCTGAACACCGGGGAGCTGTTTTTT
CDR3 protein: CASSRDLNTGELFF

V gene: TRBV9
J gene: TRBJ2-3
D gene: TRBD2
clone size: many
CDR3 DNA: TGTGCCAGCAGCCCCCGGGGAGCGGGGGGCTACACAGATACGCAGTATTTT
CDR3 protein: CASSPRGAGGYTDTQYF

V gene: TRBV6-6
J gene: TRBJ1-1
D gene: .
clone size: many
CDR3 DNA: TGTGCCAGCAGTTCCCAGGTGCGGACTGAAGCTTTCTTT
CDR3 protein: CASSSQVRTEAFF

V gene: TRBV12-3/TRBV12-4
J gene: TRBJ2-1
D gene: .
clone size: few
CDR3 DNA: TGTGCCAGCAGTGAACTGCGCCGTGAGCAGTTCTTC
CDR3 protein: CASSELRREQFF

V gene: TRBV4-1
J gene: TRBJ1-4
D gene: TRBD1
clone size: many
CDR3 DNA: TGCGCCAGCAGCCAAGACCAACAGGGGAATAGGAAAAAACTGTTTTTT
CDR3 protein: CASSQDQQGNRKKLFF

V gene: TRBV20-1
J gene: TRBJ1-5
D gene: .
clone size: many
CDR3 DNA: TGCAGTGCTCAAGGACCGATCTATAGCAATCAGCCCCAGCATTTT
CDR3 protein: CSAQGPIYSNQPQHF

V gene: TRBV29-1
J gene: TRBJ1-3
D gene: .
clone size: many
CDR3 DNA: TGCAGCGTTGAACAGGGCTCTGGAAACACCATATATTTT
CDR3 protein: CSVEQGSGNTIYF

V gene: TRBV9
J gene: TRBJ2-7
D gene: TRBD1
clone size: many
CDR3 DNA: TGTGCCAGCAGCCCAGGACAGGGGGCCTACGAGCAGTACTTC
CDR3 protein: CASSPGQGAYEQYF

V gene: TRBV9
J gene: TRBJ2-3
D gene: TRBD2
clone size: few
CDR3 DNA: TGTGCCAGCAGCGGACGGCTAGCGGGGCCCACAGATACGCAGTATTTT
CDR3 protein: CASSGRLAGPTDTQYF

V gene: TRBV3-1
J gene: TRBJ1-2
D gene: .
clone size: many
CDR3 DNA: TGTGCCAGCAGCCATCGGAGTGGGGAGAGGAGCGGCTACACCTTC
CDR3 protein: CASSHRSGERSGYTF

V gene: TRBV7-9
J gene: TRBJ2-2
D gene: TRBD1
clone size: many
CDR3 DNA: TGTGCCAGCAGCTTACAGGGGGATCGCGCCGGGGAGCTGTTTTTT
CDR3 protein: CASSLQGDRAGELFF

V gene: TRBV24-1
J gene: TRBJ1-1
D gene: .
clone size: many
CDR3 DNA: TGTGCCACCAGTGAGGGCAGGGCCAGGGCTGAAGCTTTCTTT
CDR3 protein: CATSEGRARAEAFF

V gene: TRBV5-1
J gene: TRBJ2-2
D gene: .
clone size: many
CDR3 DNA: TGCGCCAGCAGCCCTGGCTGGAGGAACACCGGGGAGCTGTTTTTT
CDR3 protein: CASSPGWRNTGELFF

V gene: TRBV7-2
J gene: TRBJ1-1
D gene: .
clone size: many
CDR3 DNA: TGTGCCAGCAGCCTTACAGTCGCGGACACTGAAGCTTTCTTT
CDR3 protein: CASSLTVADTEAFF

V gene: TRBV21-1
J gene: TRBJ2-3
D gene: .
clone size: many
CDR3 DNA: TGTGCCAGCAGCAAAGTCATTATACCAGATACGCAGTATTTT
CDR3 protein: CASSKVIIPDTQYF

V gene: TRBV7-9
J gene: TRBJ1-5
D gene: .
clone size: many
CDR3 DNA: TGTGCCAGCAGCCCCCCGGGACCGACAAATCAGCCCCAGCATTTT
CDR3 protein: CASSPPGPTNQPQHF

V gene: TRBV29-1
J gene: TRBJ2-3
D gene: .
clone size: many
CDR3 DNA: TGCAGCGTTGGCCTGGGGAATGCAGATACGCAGTATTTT
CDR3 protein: CSVGLGNADTQYF

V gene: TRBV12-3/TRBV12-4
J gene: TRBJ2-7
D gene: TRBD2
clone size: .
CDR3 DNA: TGTACCAGCAGTTTCAACCCCGGGACTAGCGGGAGAGTGAGGGAGCAGTACTTC
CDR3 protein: CTSSFNPGTSGRVREQYF

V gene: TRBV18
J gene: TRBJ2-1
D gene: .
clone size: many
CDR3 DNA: TGTGCCAGCTCACCTCCCCCAGGGAGCTCCTACAATGAGCAGTTCTTC
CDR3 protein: CASSPPPGSSYNEQFF

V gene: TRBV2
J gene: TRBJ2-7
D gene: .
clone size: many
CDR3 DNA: TGTGCCAGCACCCGGGAGCGGTCCTACGAGCAGTACTTC
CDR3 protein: CASTRERSYEQYF

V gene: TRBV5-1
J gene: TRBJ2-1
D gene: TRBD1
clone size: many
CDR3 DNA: TGCGCCAGCAGCTTGTTGGACAGGGCTAATGAGCAGTTCTTC
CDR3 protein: CASSLLDRANEQFF

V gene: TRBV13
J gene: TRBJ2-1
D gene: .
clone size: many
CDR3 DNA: TGTGCCAGCAGCTTAGAGCGGCCCTACAATGAGCAGTTCTTC
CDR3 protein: CASSLERPYNEQFF

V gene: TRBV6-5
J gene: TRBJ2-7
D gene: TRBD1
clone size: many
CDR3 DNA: TGTGCCAGCAGTTACGGTGGACAGGGCACCTACGAGCAGTACTTC
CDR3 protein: CASSYGGQGTYEQYF

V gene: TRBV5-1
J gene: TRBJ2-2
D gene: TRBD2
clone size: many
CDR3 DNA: TGCGCCAGCAGCCAACTAGCGGGAGGCACCGGGGAGCTGTTTTTT
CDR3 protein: CASSQLAGGTGELFF